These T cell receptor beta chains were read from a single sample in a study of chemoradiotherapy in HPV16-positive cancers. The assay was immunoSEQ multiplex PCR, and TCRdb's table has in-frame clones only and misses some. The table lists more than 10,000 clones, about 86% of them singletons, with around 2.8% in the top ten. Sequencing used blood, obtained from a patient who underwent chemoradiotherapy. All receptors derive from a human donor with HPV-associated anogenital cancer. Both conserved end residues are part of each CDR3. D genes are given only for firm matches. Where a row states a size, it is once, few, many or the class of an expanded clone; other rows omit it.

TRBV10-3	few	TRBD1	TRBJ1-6	TGTGCCATCAGCGCCGGGACAGACAATTCACCCCTCCACTTT	CAISAGTDNSPLHF
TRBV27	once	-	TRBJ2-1	TGTGCCAGCAGCCGCAGGGGGGATCTTAATGAGCAGTTCTTC	CASSRRGDLNEQFF
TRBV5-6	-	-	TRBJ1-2	TGTGCCAGCAGCTGGTGGCAGGGTACCTATGGCTACACCTTC	CASSWWQGTYGYTF
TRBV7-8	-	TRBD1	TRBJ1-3	TGTGCCAGCAGCTTAGTTTGGCTTCCGCAGGGGGCCTCTGGAAACACCATATATTTT	CASSLVWLPQGASGNTIYF
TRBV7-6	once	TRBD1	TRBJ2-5	TGTGCCAGCAGCCGGGACAGGGAGGAGACCCAGTACTTC	CASSRDREETQYF
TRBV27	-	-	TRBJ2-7	TGTGCCAGCAGTTTATCGGAACAATACGAGCAGTACTTC	CASSLSEQYEQYF
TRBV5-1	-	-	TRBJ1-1	TGCGCCAGCAGCTTCCCCACAGGGACGAACACTGAAGCTTTCTTT	CASSFPTGTNTEAFF
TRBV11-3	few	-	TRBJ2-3	TGTGCCAGCAGCGCCCAGACGGGACTTAACACAGATACGCAGTATTTT	CASSAQTGLNTDTQYF
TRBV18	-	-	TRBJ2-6	TGTGCCAGCTCACTTAACCCGGGGGCTGGGGCCAACGTCCTGACTTTC	CASSLNPGAGANVLTF
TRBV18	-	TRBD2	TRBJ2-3	TGTGCCAGCTCACCCCCTAGCGGGGGGCTCACAGATACGCAGTATTTT	CASSPPSGGLTDTQYF
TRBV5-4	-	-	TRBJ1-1	TGTGCCAGCAGCCCGGGGGGGGGGCGGTACACTGAAGCTTTCTTT	CASSPGGGRYTEAFF
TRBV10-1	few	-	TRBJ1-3	TGCGCCAGCAGTGAGTCCCTGGAAAACACCATATATTTT	CASSESLENTIYF
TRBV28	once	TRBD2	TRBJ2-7	TGTGCCAGCAGTTTTCTAGCGGGGGGGTCAGACTCCTACGAGCAGTACTTC	CASSFLAGGSDSYEQYF
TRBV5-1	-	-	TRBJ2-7	TGCGCCAGCAGTGACACCACCTACGAGCAGTACTTC	CASSDTTYEQYF
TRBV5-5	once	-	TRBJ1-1	TGTGCCAGCAGCTTGGCCGGTTTAGCTTTCTTT	CASSLAGLAFF
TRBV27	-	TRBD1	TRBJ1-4	TGTGCCAGCAGCACCGGGACAGGGCACGTAAGAAGGGCGAATGAAAAACTGTTTTTT	CASSTGTGHVRRANEKLFF
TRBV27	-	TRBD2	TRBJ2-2	TGTGCCAGCAGAATCGGGACTAGTGCCGGGGAGCTGTTTTTT	CASRIGTSAGELFF
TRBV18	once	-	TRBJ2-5	TGTGCCAGCTCACCAGATACAGCAGAGACCCAGTACTTC	CASSPDTAETQYF
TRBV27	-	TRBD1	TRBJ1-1	TGTGCCAGCAGTCAGGGGGGCACTGAAGCTTTCTTT	CASSQGGTEAFF
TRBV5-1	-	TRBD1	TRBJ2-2	TGCGCCAGCAGATCCGGGACAGGGATTACCGGGGAGCTGTTTTTT	CASRSGTGITGELFF
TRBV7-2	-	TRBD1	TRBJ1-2	TGTGCCAGCAGCACGACAGGGGTCTATGGCTACACCTTC	CASSTTGVYGYTF
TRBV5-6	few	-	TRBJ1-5	TGTGCCAGCAGCTTGCTCGGACAGAAGAATCAGCCCCAGCATTTT	CASSLLGQKNQPQHF
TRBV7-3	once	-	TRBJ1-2	TGTGCCAGCAGCCGGGACGGTAGCTATGGCTACACCTTC	CASSRDGSYGYTF
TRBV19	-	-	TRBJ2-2	TGTGCCAGTAGTATAACGGCCAGGGGCACCGGGGAGCTGTTTTTT	CASSITARGTGELFF
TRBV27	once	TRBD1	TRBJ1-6	TGTGCCAGCAGTTTGCAGGGGGCGTCCTATAATTCACCCCTCCACTTT	CASSLQGASYNSPLHF
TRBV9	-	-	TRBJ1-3	TGTGCCAGCAGCGCCTCCGGGTCGCGGGCTGGAAACACCATATATTTT	CASSASGSRAGNTIYF
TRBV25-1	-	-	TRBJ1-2	TGTGCCAGCAGTGAATGGGGGCAGTCCTATGGCTACACCTTC	CASSEWGQSYGYTF
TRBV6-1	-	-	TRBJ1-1	TGTGCCAGCCTCCTCGTGACGGTCGCTGAAGCTTTCTTT	CASLLVTVAEAFF
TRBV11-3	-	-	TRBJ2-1	TGTGCCAGCAGCCGTGAAGAAGGGGTCGAGCAGTTCTTC	CASSREEGVEQFF
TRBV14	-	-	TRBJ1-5	TGTGCCAGCAGCCAAGAAGCCTCCGCAGCCCAGCATTTT	CASSQEASAAQHF
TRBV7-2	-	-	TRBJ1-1	TGTGCCAGCAGCTTAGTCGGGGGGCCCATCATCGGCACTGAAGCTTTCTTT	CASSLVGGPIIGTEAFF
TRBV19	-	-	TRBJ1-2	TGTGCCAGTAGTATGAACTATGGCTACACCTTC	CASSMNYGYTF